This T cell receptor (beta chain) is drawn from a study of blood T cell repertoires in COVID-19. V was clipped by 2 bases and J by 9 bases, with 17 bases between them. The V gene's germline CDR1 is MDHEN and CDR2 SYDVKM. The length of the CDR3 is 15 residues. Sequencing was performed with immunoSEQ multiplex PCR; in TCRdb, only in-frame clones are kept and a portion is missing. The profile shows a few hundred thousand clones, approximately 90% of them singletons. The chain carries TRBV28 and TRBJ2-1, with D perhaps matching TRBD2 (6 bases). The clonotype was recovered from a woman under 40 with COVID-19, enrolled during active disease. Sequenced sample: peripheral blood. This CDR3 reads CASSLGRLAIGEQFF. Written as DNA, the CDR3 is TGTGCCAGCAGTTTAGGGCGGCTAGCGATAGGTGAGCAGTTCTTC. The whole variable domain, remainder taken from reference TRBV28 and TRBJ2-1, is DVKVTQSSRYLVKRTGEKVFLECVQDMDHENMFWYRQDPGLGLRLIYFSYDVKMKEKGDIPEGYSVSREKKERFSLILESASTNQTSMYLCASSLGRLAIGEQFFGPGTRLTVL.